The following is a T cell receptor (beta chain) sequence with its context. Under the authors' procedure: Amplification of reference gene primers was used by the study to estimate nucleated cell counts. Assay: immunoSEQ multiplex PCR; the TCRdb copy retains only in-frame clones and omits some. The V and J calls and clone size are taken from that table; D and trimming were inferred from the DNA. Of tens of thousands of clones listed, around 80% are singletons. The data originate from a study of blood T cell repertoires in COVID-19. Turning to the study itself: The origin of the acute and convalescent COVID-19 samples was the United States, Italy and Spain. T cells, B-cell-depleted T cells, or PBMCs supplied cDNA or gDNA.

Germline CDR1 SGHDT, CDR2 YYEEEE. Germline trimming cut 2 bases from V and 6 bases from J; bases unmatched to any gene: 4. The CDR3 sequence is 13 residues long. Sequencing input: peripheral blood. This chain uses TRBV5-6 with TRBJ2-7; 8 nucleotides line up with TRBD1. This sequence originates from a man aged 55 to 69 with acute or convalescent COVID-19. Written as DNA, the CDR3 is TGTGCCAGCAGCTTCGGACAGGGAGGCGAGCAGTACTTC. It is translated as CASSFGQGGEQYF.